What follows is one TCR beta chain and its context. The length of the CDR3 is 16 residues. The trim removed 4 bases at V and 5 bases at J, leaving 8 bases unmatched. Sequencing libraries for TCR beta were prepared with iRepertoire HTBI primers and Arm-PCR of CDR3 regions. TCRdb redid the calling of the multiplex PCR reads with MiXCR, one entry per CDR3 protein. The sample holds roughly 400,000 distinct CDR3 sequences, approximately 15% seen once. The sample's time point: newly diagnosed GD, antithyroid drugs for less than 3 months. The TCR library used RNA extracted from PBMCs. The data derive from a study of regulatory T cells in long-lasting Graves disease. This sample also belongs to another study, concerning T cells in Graves' hyperthyroidism and ophthalmopathy.

This rearrangement joins TRBV12-3 or TRBV12-4 to TRBJ2-5, with 12 bases aligning to TRBD1. This TCR was sampled from a woman between 40 and 55 years old with Graves disease. The starting material was peripheral blood mononuclear cells (PBMCs), obtained at new diagnosis, from a patient treated with antithyroid drugs. CDR3 coding DNA: TGTGCCAGCAGTTCGACCGGGACAGGGGGCCGGGAGACCCAGTACTTC. It encodes CASSSTGTGGRETQYF.